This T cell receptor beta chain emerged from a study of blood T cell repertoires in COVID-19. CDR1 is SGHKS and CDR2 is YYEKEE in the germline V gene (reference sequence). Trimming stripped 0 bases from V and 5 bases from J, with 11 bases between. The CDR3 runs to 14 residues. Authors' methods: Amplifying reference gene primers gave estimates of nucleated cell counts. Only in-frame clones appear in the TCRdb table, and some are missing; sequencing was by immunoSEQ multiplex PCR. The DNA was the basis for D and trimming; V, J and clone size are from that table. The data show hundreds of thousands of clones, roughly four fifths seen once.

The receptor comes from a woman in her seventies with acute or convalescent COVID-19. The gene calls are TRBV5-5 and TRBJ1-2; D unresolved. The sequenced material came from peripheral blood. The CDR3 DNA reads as TGTGCCAGCAGCTTGGACAGTACATCTTATGGCTACACCTTC. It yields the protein CASSLDSTSYGYTF.